This T cell receptor (beta chain) was profiled in a study of beta chain features in type 1 diabetes (dated by TCRdb to 2016 to 2018). Regarding the study in general: Mean age, gender distribution, total cell number and subset yield were not different between patients and healthy donors. A total of roughly 100 million sorted cells were examined across all samples, and RNA yield correlated strongly with the number of cells per subset. In the study, recently diagnosed type 1 diabetes patients and matched healthy donors were compared on the TCRB repertoires of their sorted circulating CD4+ T cell subsets. Whereas all 30 or so donors provided naive and central memory subsets, regulatory and stem cell-like memory subsets were isolated from just 8 patients and about eight healthy donors.

What the work shows at the level of the full study, not this receptor alone: Because small numbers of individuals were included in the HLA sub-analyses, any influence of HLA type on TCRB rearrangement was left unresolved. Naive, central memory and regulatory TCRB repertoires appeared to be more similar among patients than among healthy donors. At VDJ recombination sites, type 1 diabetes patients had fewer insertions and more deleted nucleotides, which implies abnormalities in thymic rearrangement. Type 1 diabetes patients showed a moderate but significant shortening of TCRB CDR3 length in all four CD4+ subsets. Because cDNA rather than genomic DNA was sequenced, highly expressing activated cells could have been over-represented, although no difference in activation and CD3 levels was found between groups. PCR might favor shorter templates, but patient and control samples were amplified and corrected together, so any skew would affect both groups equally.

Comments on this clone: Its antigen has not been determined. Base qualities were left out, and no much larger clone turns up one base away.

Looking up the germline V gene yields CDR1 MNHEY and CDR2 SVGAGI. V gives up 5 bases and J gives up 3 bases, and the segment between their germline ends measures 4 bases. Counted from cysteine to phenylalanine, this CDR3 has 11 amino acids. Only the CDR3 portion is preserved as DNA: 33 bases, with reading frame beginning at the first base. The entire isolated RNA was reverse transcribed using the High Capacity cDNA Reverse Transcription Kit, and thus expressed TCRB transcripts were sequenced. Naive, central memory and regulatory T cell samples underwent deep immunoSEQ sequencing, averaging around 3.9 million total reads per sample. Sorted cells were lysed in RLT buffer and RNA was extracted with DNase-treated RNeasy Micro or Mini kits, depending on cell number. To prevent cross-contamination, every cell subset was processed on its own, while patient and healthy donor samples were processed together. TCRB sequences were amplified from cDNA with the immunoSEQ multiplex PCR, producing 87-bp fragments spanning the CDR3 region. The amplicons were sequenced using the Illumina HiSeq platform. The study's processing was this. PCR bias was computationally corrected using synthetic template baselines, reads within Hamming distance 2 were collapsed, and singletons that could not be merged were discarded. Reads were aligned to IMGT to assign V, D and J genes, CDR3 length, and insertions or deletions at six rearrangement sites. Within each subset, clonotype counts were normalized to the number of sorted cells before true diversity and Gini coefficients were calculated with the tcR R package. The overlap coefficient, calculated on TCRB nucleotide sequences, was used to quantify repertoire sharing. As a proxy for the pre-selection repertoire, out-of-frame TCRB sequences from naive cells were analyzed. The source is immuneACCESS, and TCRdb retained only in-frame sequences with V and J called. Part of the clones is not carried over; for the studies checked, unresolved V genes explain less than half of this, and the remainder is unexplained. V, J and clone size are taken as reported in that table, and D and trimming were inferred from the DNA itself. This sample gives hundreds of thousands of clones in total; 13% of them show up just once. The ten largest clones capture less than 0.025% of the sample.

A single peripheral blood draw of about 116 mL on average was collected from each donor into heparinised tubes. Naive, central memory, regulatory and stem cell-like memory CD4+ T cells were sorted on a BD FACSAria II using a panel including CD45RO, CCR7, CD25, CD127, CD95 and CD27. Every sorted population had a purity above 95%. PBMCs were separated immediately by Lymphoprep density gradient centrifugation and were stained directly, without being cultured. Samples were stained and sorted in pairs, with one healthy donor and one patient per experiment, so that batch effects were minimized. The sequence was obtained from a man younger than 35 with type 1 diabetes. The chain is made from TRBV6-5 and TRBJ1-1; a confident D gene designation cannot be given. Sequencing was performed on naive CD4+ T cells from blood. The sample's cell subset or site label is to be understood as: true naive CD4+ T cells. The CDR3 region has the sequence CASSRDTEAFF. The nucleotide sequence reads as follows: TGTGCCAGCAGTCGGGACACTGAAGCTTTCTTT.